The 10 T cell receptor beta chains below were found in one sample sequenced in a study of blood T cell repertoires in COVID-19. Clones were read by immunoSEQ multiplex PCR, and TCRdb kept only the in-frame ones, dropping some. This sample has about 270,000 clones; under 90% occur once, and the top ten carry around 7.8%. The sample taken for sequencing was peripheral blood. These receptors were collected from a human donor in a cohort sampled during active COVID-19.

This chain connects TRBV6-5 to TRBJ2-3; 8 bases align to TRBD2. The junction had 7 bases not matched to a gene; V was cut back by 6 bases and J by 2 bases. Looked up from germline, CDR1 is MNHEY and CDR2 is SVGAGI. The CDR3 has 15 amino acids. The CDR3 nucleotides are TGTGCCAGCAGATTAGCGGGGACCTCCACAGATACGCAGTATTTT. Translation: CASRLAGTSTDTQYF.

The J gene is TRBJ2-3, the V gene TRBV2, with D possibly being TRBD2 (9 bases). Trimming took 4 bases from V and 2 from J, leaving 25 bases between them. Germline assignment: CDR1 SNHLY and CDR2 FYNNEI. The CDR3 extends over 19 amino acids. The CDR3 sequence: CASSAGQGRTSVYTDTQYF. For the CDR3, the DNA is TGTGCCAGCAGTGCCGGACAGGGAAGGACTAGCGTATACACAGATACGCAGTATTTT.

CDR3 DNA sequence: TGTGCCAGCAGCTTAGACGAGATGTCTCAGCCCCAGCATTTT. This sequence encodes CASSLDEMSQPQHF. This chain uses TRBV7-2 with TRBJ1-5; D is uncertain. The CDR3 totals 14 residues. Trimming removed 1 base at V and 6 bases at J, with 10 bases between. Germline loops: CDR1 SGHTA, CDR2 FQGNSA.

The rearrangement joins TRBV25-1 to TRBJ2-2; perhaps TRBD1 as D (5 bases). From germline, CDR1 is MGHDK and CDR2 SYGVNS. V lost 6 bases, J lost 4 bases, and 24 bases lay in between. CDR3 length equals 18 residues. The CDR3 sequence is CASSRSPLSSQGTGELFF. The CDR3 coding sequence is TGTGCCAGCAGCCGAAGTCCCCTTAGTTCTCAGGGCACCGGGGAGCTGTTTTTT.

Regarding this clone: One end of the junction is discordant with germline, which a read error may explain. This chain uses TRBV5-1 with TRBJ2-7, with D possibly TRBD1 on 7 matching bases. CDR3 length: 14 amino acids. The germline CDR1 and CDR2 sequences are SGHRS and YFSETQ. CDR3 in amino acids: CASSPRGQSYQQYF. As DNA, the CDR3 is TGCGCCAGCAGCCCGCGGGGACAGAGCTACCAGCAGTACTTC.

The gene calls are TRBV7-9 and TRBJ1-5; 7 bases are shared with TRBD1. The J segment lost 11 bases and the V segment lost 5 bases, leaving 6 bases of the junction unmatched. The CDR3 is 12 residues long. CDR1 and CDR2 (germline): SEHNR, FQNEAQ (reference sequence). The DNA of the CDR3 is TGTGCCAGCAGCCACACAGGGGCAACCCAGCATTTT. This sequence encodes CASSHTGATQHF.

The J gene is TRBJ2-2, the V gene TRBV7-6; weak D call: TRBD1 (5 bases). The germline V and J ends were trimmed by 0 bases and 0 bases, with 8 bases remaining between them. Germline-derived CDR1 and CDR2 are SGHVS and FNYEAQ. The CDR3 sequence is 16 residues long. This CDR3 is CASSLAGRPNTGELFF. The CDR3 region has the DNA TGTGCCAGCAGCTTAGCGGGGCGGCCGAACACCGGGGAGCTGTTTTTT.

DNA for the CDR3: TGTGCCAGCAGCTTAGCGGCGGACAGGGGTCAGCATGAGCAGTTCTTC. Protein product: CASSLAADRGQHEQFF. V and J are TRBV7-2 and TRBJ2-1; 9 bases line up with TRBD1. V gave up 0 bases and J gave up 8 bases; unmatched junction bases: 8. This CDR3 is built from 16 residues. The V gene's germline CDR1 is SGHTA and CDR2 FQGNSA.

V gene TRBV29-1 combines with J gene TRBJ2-2, with D possibly being TRBD1 (6 bases). CDR3 length: 17 residues. Trimming took 1 base from V and 0 from J, leaving 15 bases between them. CDR1 is SQVTM and CDR2 is ANQGSEA in the germline V gene. The chain's CDR3 is CSVEGFPGATNTGELFF. The DNA for the CDR3 is TGCAGCGTTGAAGGGTTTCCAGGGGCAACGAACACCGGGGAGCTGTTTTTT.

The gene calls are TRBV9 and TRBJ1-1, with 7 positions matching TRBD1. Germline lookup yields CDR1 SGDLS and CDR2 YYNGEE. Germline trimming cut 3 bases from V and 7 bases from J; bases unmatched to any gene: 6. The CDR3 sequence is 13 residues long. The CDR3 loop is CASSARGGGEAFF. Written as DNA, the CDR3 is TGTGCCAGCAGCGCTAGAGGGGGCGGTGAAGCTTTCTTT.